This TCR beta chain was sequenced in a study of blood T cell repertoires in COVID-19. This clone was found once. The CDR3 length is 13 residues. CDR1 SQVTM and CDR2 ANQGSEA come from the germline V gene. V was pared by 4 bases and J by 3 bases, with 10 bases between. Here immunoSEQ multiplex PCR was the method, and the copy in TCRdb shows in-frame clones only, minus some. The top ten clones hold roughly 8.8% of a sample with some 61,000 clones, 80% to 90% of them seen once. The gene calls are TRBV29-1 and TRBJ1-3; unclear D gene. Input material: peripheral blood. This clonotype was sampled from a man aged 30 to 39 with acute or convalescent COVID-19. Here the CDR3 reads CSVVPNFGNTIYF. The DNA for the CDR3 is TGCAGCGTTGTCCCCAACTTTGGAAACACCATATATTTT. The full variable domain, its missing parts supplied by reference TRBV29-1 and TRBJ1-3, is SAVISQKPSRDICQRGTSLTIQCQVDSQVTMMFWYRQQPGQSLTLIATANQGSEATYESGFVIDKFPISRPNLTFSTLTVSNMSPEDSSIYLCSVVPNFGNTIYFGEGSWLTVV.